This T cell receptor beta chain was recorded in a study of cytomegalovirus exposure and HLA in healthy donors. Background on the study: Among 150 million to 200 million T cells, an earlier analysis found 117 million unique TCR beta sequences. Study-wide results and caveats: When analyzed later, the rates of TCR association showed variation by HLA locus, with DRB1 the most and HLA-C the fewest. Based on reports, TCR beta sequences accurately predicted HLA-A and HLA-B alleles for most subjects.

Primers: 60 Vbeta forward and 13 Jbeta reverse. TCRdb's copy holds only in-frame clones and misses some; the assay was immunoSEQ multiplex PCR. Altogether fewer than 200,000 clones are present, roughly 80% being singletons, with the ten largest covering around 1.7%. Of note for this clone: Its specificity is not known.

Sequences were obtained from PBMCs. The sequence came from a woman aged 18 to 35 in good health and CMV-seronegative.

This CDR3 reads CASSKVIWSGSATGELFF. CDR3 in DNA: TGTGCCAGCAGCAAAGTGATTTGGAGCGGGAGCGCCACCGGGGAGCTGTTTTTT. The chain carries TRBV21-1 and TRBJ2-2; TRBD2, the D gene given by the table, was not confirmed from the DNA. TRBV21-1 corresponds to a pseudogene. The CDR3 runs to 18 residues.